This T cell receptor (beta chain) came from a study of regulatory T cells in long-lasting Graves disease. Study-wide results and limits: Sample size was small, which may have lowered accuracy.

The junction had 7 bases not matched to a gene; V was cut back by 6 bases and J by 5 bases. The CDR3 contains 15 residues. Germline V gene sequence: CDR1 SGHVS, CDR2 FNYEAQ. TCR beta libraries were built with iRepertoire HTBI primers and Arm-PCR of CDR3 regions. A single record per CDR3 protein comes from TCRdb applying MiXCR to the multiplex PCR reads. The sample has 200,000 to 250,000 distinct CDR3 sequences; around 20% are singletons. Time point meaning: newly diagnosed GD, antithyroid drugs for less than 3 months. PBMC-derived RNA was used for the TCR library. Points on this clonotype: The antigen remains unidentified.

Here the sequenced sample was peripheral blood mononuclear cells (PBMCs), taken at new diagnosis, from a patient treated with antithyroid drugs. The receptor was derived from a female donor with Graves disease. The rearrangement uses TRBV7-6 and TRBJ2-3, with 11 bases that match TRBD1. CDR3 DNA: TGTGCCAGCAGGAGGGGGGACAGGGGGATAGATACGCAGTATTTT. This translates into CASRRGDRGIDTQYF.